The text below deals with one T cell receptor beta chain. The target antigen is unknown. Assay: immunoSEQ multiplex PCR; the TCRdb copy retains only in-frame clones and omits some. Among 340,000 or so clones, about 94% were seen once, and the ten largest hold 5% to 7%. Time point of the sample: blood from clinic visit 5 months post-surgery; TSC patient then seizure free. Only cases whose brain tissue showed the highest T cell transcript signatures were sequenced. Patients received at least one anti-epileptic drug before surgery. CDR1 MNHNS and CDR2 SASEGT come from the germline V gene. V lost 2 bases and J lost 6, with 14 bases in between. This CDR3 is 14 amino acids long. These data originate in a study of brain T cells in children with intractable seizures. Notes on the study in general: Viral specificity was inferred only from CDR3 similarity; HCMV serostatus was unknown. Absence of clones before surgery may stem from lower sequencing depth.

The clonotype originates from a boy under two years old with tuberous sclerosis and intractable seizures. The chain links TRBV6-1 to TRBJ2-7; D is ambiguous. Source: peripheral blood, taken less than 6 months after surgery. The CDR3 DNA follows: TGTGCCAGCAGTGAAAGATTCTCCCCTTTCGAGCAGTACTTC. This sequence encodes CASSERFSPFEQYF.